What follows are 18 T cell receptor beta chains derived from one specimen sequenced in a study of T cells in Graves' hyperthyroidism and ophthalmopathy. Amplification of TCR beta CDR3 regions used RNA as the template. Primed by the HTBI set, a first-round RT-PCR was run on the TCR CDR3. TCRdb itself ran the multiplex PCR reads through MiXCR, one entry per CDR3 protein. The sample contains about 700,000 distinct CDR3 sequences, 14% of which appear only once. The material sequenced was blood. Receptors originate from a woman in her late teens or twenties with Graves' hyperthyroidism.

The table lists this clonotype with many counts. The V and J genes are TRBV7-6 and TRBJ2-7; the match to TRBD2 covers 11 bases. V shed 4 bases and J 6 bases; nucleotides not matched to a gene: 5. This CDR3 comprises 14 residues. Per the germline V gene, CDR1 is SGHVS and CDR2 is FNYEAQ. CDR3 nucleotides: TGTGCCAGCAGCTCCATAGCGGGAGGGGGCGAGCAGTACTTC. Its protein is CASSSIAGGGEQYF.

V is TRBV27 and J is TRBJ2-2; no clear D gene. The CDR3 is 15 residues long. Trimming stripped 3 bases from V and 6 bases from J, with 14 bases between. Per germline, CDR1 MNHEY and CDR2 SMNVEV (reference sequence). The CDR3 DNA is TGTGCCAGCAGTTTTACCCGCTCGAAGCCCGGGGAGCTGTTTTTT. This encodes CASSFTRSKPGELFF.

With regard to this clonotype: A read error may account for a junction end that differs from germline. This rearrangement joins TRBV7-8 to TRBJ1-2, with no clear D. From germline, CDR1 is SGHVS and CDR2 FQNEAQ. CDR3 size: 16 residues. CDR3 amino acids: CASSLGGPRGNFGYTF. The CDR3 DNA sequence: TGTGCCAGCAGCTTAGGAGGGCCTCGAGGGAACTTTGGCTACACCTTC. Using reference TRBV7-8 and TRBJ1-2 for the parts outside the CDR3, the full variable domain is GAGVSQSPRYKVAKRGQDVALRCDPISGHVSLFWYQQALGQGPEFLTYFQNEAQLDKSGLPSDRFFAERPEGSVSTLKIQRTQQEDSAVYLCASSLGGPRGNFGYTFGSGTRLTVV.

This clonotype occurred a few times. The rearrangement links TRBV7-9 to TRBJ1-5, with D uncertain. From germline, CDR1 is SEHNR and CDR2 FQNEAQ (reference sequence). Between the trimmed V and J ends, which lost 3 bases and 4 bases, there was a span of 10 bases. The CDR3 has 14 residues. The CDR3 DNA is TGTGCCAGCAGCTTTAGTGGGCCGAATCAGCCCCAGCATTTT. Translating it yields CASSFSGPNQPQHF.

This clonotype was seen ten or more times. The chain recombines TRBV18 with TRBJ1-1, with 9 positions matching TRBD1. There are 14 residues in the CDR3. V was pared by 3 bases and J by 5 bases, with 4 bases of the junction left unmatched. Germline V gene lookup returns CDR1 KGHSH and CDR2 LQKENI. The CDR3 DNA is TGTGCCAGCTCACCCATGACAGGGGGGACTGAAGCTTTCTTT. Protein product: CASSPMTGGTEAFF.

This clonotype was observed at least ten times. This rearrangement joins TRBV2 to TRBJ2-7; a weak D match, TRBD1 (5 bases). The germline V gene encodes CDR1 SNHLY and CDR2 FYNNEI. V was trimmed by 2 bases and J by 4 bases, leaving 6 bases between them. The CDR3 covers 12 residues. As DNA, the CDR3 is TGTGCCAGCAGTGAAAGGGGTTACGAGCAGTACTTC. Translating it yields CASSERGYEQYF.

The sample holds many counts of this clonotype. The rearrangement uses TRBV7-9 and TRBJ2-7; D might be TRBD1 (5 bases). This CDR3 contains 15 residues. The ends were cut back, 4 bases at V and 1 base at J, with 14 bases in the middle. The germline V gene has CDR1 SEHNR and CDR2 FQNEAQ (reference sequence). CDR3 region: CASSSGRTRSYEQYF. CDR3 in DNA: TGTGCCAGCAGCTCCGGACGGACAAGGTCCTACGAGCAGTACTTC.

This clonotype was detected many times. The J gene is TRBJ2-1, the V gene TRBV6-1; 7 bases map to TRBD2. This CDR3 comprises 16 residues. The J segment lost 0 bases and the V segment lost 5 bases, leaving 7 bases of the junction unmatched. The V gene's germline CDR1 is MNHNS and CDR2 SASEGT. CDR3 nucleotide sequence: TGTGCCAGCAGTTCGGGAGGTCTTAGCTCCTACAATGAGCAGTTCTTC. Its protein product is CASSSGGLSSYNEQFF.

This clonotype has ten or more counts. The chain couples TRBV13 to TRBJ2-1; the match to TRBD2 covers 12 bases. Germline V CDR1 and CDR2: PRHDT, FYEKMQ (reference sequence). The CDR3 contains 14 residues. V lost 5 bases to trimming and J lost 7 bases; unmatched junction nucleotides: 3. This chain's CDR3 is CASSIGTSGNEQFF. In DNA, the CDR3 is TGTGCCAGCAGCATCGGGACTAGCGGGAATGAGCAGTTCTTC.

This clonotype was counted a few times. The CDR3 reads CSARGSAGTSGTISYNEQFF. The CDR3 region has the DNA TGCAGTGCTAGGGGGTCTGCCGGGACTAGCGGGACGATCTCCTACAATGAGCAGTTCTTC. The chain couples TRBV20-1 to TRBJ2-1; 13 positions match TRBD2. V gave up 3 bases and J gave up 0 bases; unmatched junction bases: 14. Germline assignment: CDR1 DFQATT and CDR2 SNEGSKA (reference sequence). CDR3 length: 20 amino acids.

CDR3 sequence (DNA): TGCAGTGCTTGGGACACGAGCTCCTACAATGAGCAGTTCTTC. Amino acids: CSAWDTSSYNEQFF. This sequence joins TRBV20-1 and TRBJ2-1, with a weak D call TRBD1 (6 bases). Between the trimmed V and J ends, which lost 5 bases and 0 bases, there was a span of 11 bases. Germline lookup yields CDR1 DFQATT and CDR2 SNEGSKA (reference sequence). The CDR3 is 14 residues long.

The sample holds many counts of this clonotype. The CDR3 region has the DNA TGCAGTGCTAACCAGCCTTGGCGGGAGAACACAGATACGCAGTATTTT. Its protein product is CSANQPWRENTDTQYF. The rearrangement links TRBV20-1 to TRBJ2-3, with TRBD2 matching over 7 bases. The CDR3 is 16 residues long. Germline V gene lookup returns CDR1 DFQATT and CDR2 SNEGSKA (reference sequence). The junction had 12 bases not matched to a gene; V was cut back by 4 bases and J by 2 bases.

This clonotype was detected many times. V gene TRBV20-1 combines with J gene TRBJ2-5, with a possible D match to TRBD1 (5 bases). The CDR3 is 15 residues long. Trimming left V 3 bases short and J 1 base short, with 15 bases between. Germline CDR1 is DFQATT and CDR2 is SNEGSKA (reference sequence). CDR3: CSASLWQGGQETQYF. Here the CDR3 DNA reads TGCAGTGCTAGTTTATGGCAGGGTGGCCAAGAGACCCAGTACTTC.

The chain recombines TRBV15 with TRBJ2-5; D may match TRBD1 or TRBD2 (5 bases each). CDR3 length equals 19 residues. V lost 0 bases and J 1 base, leaving 21 bases between the germline ends. Germline lookup yields CDR1 LNHNV and CDR2 YYDKDF (reference sequence). The CDR3 is CATSREGAGLLGFQETQYF. CDR3 DNA sequence: TGTGCCACCAGCAGAGAAGGGGCAGGACTGCTGGGCTTCCAAGAGACCCAGTACTTC. Drawing the rest from reference TRBV15 and TRBJ2-5, the complete variable domain is DAMVIQNPRYQVTQFGKPVTLSCSQTLNHNVMYWYQQKSSQAPKLLFHYYDKDFNNEADTPDNFQSRRPNTSFCFLDIRSPGLGDTAMYLCATSREGAGLLGFQETQYFGPGTRLLVL.

For this clonotype: One base away lies a much larger clone, so this may be a sequencing read error. V and J are TRBV12-3 or TRBV12-4 and TRBJ2-7; D is unresolved. The CDR3 contains 14 residues. V was clipped by 3 bases and J by 5 bases, with 14 bases between them. CDR3 protein: CASSLSLRLNEQYF. CDR3 in DNA: TGTGCCAGCAGTTTGAGCCTCCGCCTCAACGAGCAGTACTTC.

This clonotype was seen a handful of times. V gene TRBV15 combines with J gene TRBJ2-3; perhaps TRBD1 as D (6 bases). The CDR3 consists of 15 residues. The germline V gene has CDR1 LNHNV and CDR2 YYDKDF (reference sequence). Trimming took off 2 bases at V and 1 base at J, with 10 bases between the two ends. The CDR3 sequence: CATSRYRTGTDTQYF. The CDR3 coding sequence is TGTGCCACCAGCAGATACAGGACAGGCACAGATACGCAGTATTTT.

This clonotype was detected many times. The chain uses TRBV12-3 or TRBV12-4 and TRBJ1-5, with unresolved D. This CDR3 has 16 residues. Trimming pared 3 bases from V and 2 bases from J, leaving 14 bases between. The CDR3 is CASSFIGSWGNQPQHF. The CDR3 DNA is TGTGCCAGCAGTTTTATTGGGTCCTGGGGCAATCAGCCCCAGCATTTT.

This clonotype has ten or more counts. This chain uses TRBV20-1 with TRBJ2-5; TRBD2 aligns across 10 bases. V gave up 0 bases and J gave up 5 bases; unmatched junction bases: 12. This CDR3 contains 17 residues. The germline CDR1 and CDR2 sequences are DFQATT and SNEGSKA (reference sequence). CDR3 bases: TGCAGTGCTAGAGATCGGTTAGGGACTAGCGCCGGGGAGACCCAGTACTTC. Translating it yields CSARDRLGTSAGETQYF.